This TCR beta chain is drawn from a study of patients and donors after allogeneic stem cell transplantation. One entry per CDR3 protein results from TCRdb running MiXCR on the RT-PCR reads. Here the sample spans around 200,000 distinct CDR3 sequences, around 40% being singletons. This CDR3 is built from 15 residues. With 1 base removed from V and 4 bases from J, the gap between germline ends came to 11 bases. Looked up from germline, CDR1 is MGHRA and CDR2 is YSYEKL. In this sample, this clonotype turned up a few times. The material sequenced was blood, either unsorted or a sorted T cell fraction (not recorded which). The clonotype was recovered from a human donor who was either an allogeneic HSCT recipient or a stem cell or donor lymphocyte infusion donor (not recorded which). It is not recorded whose cells these are; they may come from a transplant donor. This sequence joins TRBV4-1 and TRBJ1-5; no clear D gene. The CDR3 spells CASSQVDNRNQPQHF. As DNA, the CDR3 is TGCGCCAGCAGCCAAGTTGATAACAGAAATCAGCCCCAGCATTTT.